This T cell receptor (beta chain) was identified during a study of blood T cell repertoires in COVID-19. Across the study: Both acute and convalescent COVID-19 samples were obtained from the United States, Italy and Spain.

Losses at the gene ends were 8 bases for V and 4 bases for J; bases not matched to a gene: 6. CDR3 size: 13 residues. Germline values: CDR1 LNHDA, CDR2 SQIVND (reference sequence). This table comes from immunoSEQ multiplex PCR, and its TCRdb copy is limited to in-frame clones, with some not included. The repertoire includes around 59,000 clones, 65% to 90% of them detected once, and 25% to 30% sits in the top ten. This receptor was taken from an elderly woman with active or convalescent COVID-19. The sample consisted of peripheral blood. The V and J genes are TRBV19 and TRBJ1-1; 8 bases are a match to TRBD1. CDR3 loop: CASEDRAGTEAFF. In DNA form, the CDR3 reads TGTGCCAGTGAGGACAGGGCCGGCACTGAAGCTTTCTTT.